The 29 T cell receptor beta chains reported below all come from one sample, sequenced in a study of blood T cells in healthy people across ages. A second PCR, run for roughly 7 to 12 cycles, used a sample-barcoded 5' primer plus a J-beta primer mix. One entry per CDR3 protein results from TCRdb running MiXCR on the 5' RACE reads. The table lists some 930,000 distinct CDR3 sequences, 25% to 30% of them singletons, with approximately 10% in the top ten. These records were also assigned to another study, of T cells of mothers and their children.

The sequenced material came from blood. These TCRs come from a woman in her thirties or forties in good health.

This clonotype was detected ten times or more. The gene calls are TRBV18 and TRBJ2-1; 9 bases are shared with TRBD1. With V trimmed by 3 bases and J by 7 bases, 16 bases remained unmatched. The CDR3 runs 18 residues. The germline gives CDR1 KGHSH, CDR2 LQKENI. CDR3 sequence reads: CASSPAPSGTGNSNEQFF. CDR3 nucleotide sequence: TGTGCCAGCTCACCTGCCCCCTCCGGGACAGGGAATTCTAATGAGCAGTTCTTC.

This clonotype has at least ten counts. V gene TRBV5-1 combines with J gene TRBJ2-7; no firm D call. This CDR3 is built from 14 residues. CDR1 is SGHRS, CDR2 YFSETQ, per germline. Trimming cost V 1 base and J 2 bases, with 10 bases left between them. CDR3 in amino acids: CASSLLGIPYEQYF. CDR3 bases: TGCGCCAGCAGCTTGCTGGGTATCCCCTACGAGCAGTACTTC.

This clonotype has only a few counts. The chain carries TRBV4-1 and TRBJ2-1; D remains unclear. CDR3 length equals 12 residues. The V gene's germline CDR1 is MGHRA and CDR2 YSYEKL. Trimming stripped 0 bases from V and 10 bases from J, with 7 bases between. In nucleotides, the CDR3 is TGCGCCAGCAGCCAAGAACGTCCGGAGCAGTTCTTC. It yields the protein CASSQERPEQFF.

The genes are TRBV5-1 and TRBJ2-5; 8 nucleotides match TRBD1. V dropped 0 bases and J dropped 0; count of bases not matched to a gene: 7. Germline V gives CDR1 SGHRS, CDR2 YFSETQ. The CDR3 contains 17 residues. This chain's CDR3 is CASSLAQGARNQETQYF. CDR3 nucleotide sequence: TGCGCCAGCAGCTTGGCCCAGGGGGCTAGGAACCAAGAGACCCAGTACTTC.

There are many counts of this clonotype. The CDR3 is CASSRWGDEQFF. CDR3 nucleotide sequence: TGTGCCAGCAGCCGGTGGGGGGATGAGCAGTTCTTC. This chain connects TRBV3-1 to TRBJ2-1; D perhaps matches TRBD2 (6 bases). Germline V CDR1 and CDR2: LGHDT, YNNKEL (reference sequence). With 4 bases removed from V and 8 bases from J, the gap between germline ends came to 9 bases. This CDR3 spans 12 amino acids.

Of note for this clonotype: A much larger clonotype is one base distant, so this may be a read error. The rearrangement uses TRBV6-5 and TRBJ1-2, with D unclear. The length of the CDR3 is 13 residues. Germline CDR1 MNHEY, CDR2 SVGAGI. The CDR3 DNA reads as TGTGCCAGCAGTTATGGGGAGGGCTATGACTACACCTTC. It is translated as CASSYGEGYDYTF.

This sequence joins TRBV7-2 and TRBJ2-6; the D gene is possibly TRBD2 (6 bases). Germline V gene sequence: CDR1 SGHTA, CDR2 FQGNSA. The V end was cut by 1 base, the J end by 4 bases, with 11 bases between. The CDR3 runs to 16 residues. In DNA form, the CDR3 reads TGTGCCAGCAGCTTAGATCCGGGGGTCGGGGCCAACGTCCTGACTTTC. It specifies CASSLDPGVGANVLTF.

The chain uses TRBV3-1 and TRBJ1-1; weak D call: TRBD1 (5 bases). The V end lost 1 base, the J end lost 7 bases, and 13 bases lay between the germline ends. There are 14 residues in the CDR3. Looked up from germline, CDR1 is LGHDT and CDR2 is YNNKEL (reference sequence). The chain's CDR3 is CASSQGPGSGEAFF. The DNA of the CDR3 is TGTGCCAGCAGCCAAGGACCAGGGAGCGGTGAAGCTTTCTTT.

Many counts were recorded for this clonotype. The V call is TRBV4-1, the J call TRBJ2-7; 7 nucleotides line up with TRBD1. After removal of 5 bases from V and 5 bases from J, the junction contained 12 bases not matched to a gene. Looked up from germline, CDR1 is MGHRA and CDR2 is YSYEKL. The CDR3 has 15 amino acids. The CDR3 nucleotides are TGCGCCAGCAGCTTTAGGGGGCGCGATCTGAACGAGCAGTACTTC. Its protein is CASSFRGRDLNEQYF.

This clonotype was seen at least ten times. V and J are TRBV7-2 and TRBJ2-7; D unresolved. The CDR3 sequence is 11 residues long. Germline CDR1 reads SGHTA; CDR2 reads FQGNSA. V was clipped by 5 bases and J by 4 bases, with 6 bases between them. CDR3 sequence (DNA): TGTGCCAGCAGCAACGGTTACGAGCAGTACTTC. This codes for CASSNGYEQYF.

This clonotype has more than one count but fewer than ten. V gene TRBV6-6 combines with J gene TRBJ2-1; D is ambiguous. Trimming cost V 5 bases and J 8 bases, with 13 bases left between them. Germline CDR1 and CDR2: MNHNY and SVGAGI (reference sequence). The CDR3 is 13 residues long. The CDR3 loop is CASSPSGAHEQFF. The CDR3 nucleotides are TGTGCCAGCAGTCCCTCGGGCGCGCATGAGCAGTTCTTC.

This clonotype was seen ten or more times. V is TRBV6-5 and J is TRBJ2-1; D may be TRBD1 (5 bases). Trimming stripped 9 bases from V and 6 bases from J, with 21 bases between. This CDR3 region has 15 residues. Germline CDR1 is MNHEY and CDR2 is SVGAGI. The CDR3 sequence: CASPSQGRVVNEQFF. The CDR3 nucleotides read TGTGCCAGTCCATCCCAGGGCAGGGTTGTCAATGAGCAGTTCTTC.

This clonotype was counted ten times or more. CDR3 protein: CASSLLGGAGETQYF. The CDR3 DNA sequence: TGTGCCAGCAGCTTACTGGGGGGGGCAGGAGAGACCCAGTACTTC. This chain links TRBV11-2 with TRBJ2-5, with D possibly matching TRBD2 (7 bases). The ends were cut back, 2 bases at V and 4 bases at J, with 14 bases in the middle. There are 15 residues in the CDR3. The germline V gene encodes CDR1 SGHAT and CDR2 FQNNGV.

The rearrangement links TRBV30 to TRBJ2-5; maybe TRBD2 (6 bases). The V end was cut by 7 bases, the J end by 2 bases, with 20 bases between. Germline-derived CDR1 and CDR2 are GTSNPN and SVGIG (reference sequence). The CDR3 sequence is 15 residues long. CDR3 coding DNA: TGTGCCTTGGATAGGCGGGGAGGCCCTCAAGAGACCCAGTACTTC. This translates into CALDRRGGPQETQYF.

This clonotype was found once. V is TRBV7-9 and J is TRBJ2-5, with D perhaps given as TRBD1 or TRBD2 (7 bases each). CDR3 length: 16 residues. Germline loops: CDR1 SEHNR, CDR2 FQNEAQ (reference sequence). Between the trimmed V and J ends, which lost 5 bases and 4 bases, there was a span of 20 bases. The CDR3 reads CASSIKRGPGGETQYF. For the CDR3, the DNA is TGTGCCAGCAGCATAAAGAGGGGGCCGGGGGGAGAGACCCAGTACTTC.

The rearrangement uses TRBV19 and TRBJ2-1; TRBD2 agrees at 11 bases. The V and J ends lost 7 bases and 6 bases, in that order; junction bases with no gene match: 2. From germline, CDR1 is LNHDA and CDR2 SQIVND (reference sequence). The CDR3 is 13 amino acids. The CDR3 region has the DNA TGTGCCAGTACACTAGCGGGGGCCAATGAGCAGTTCTTC. It encodes CASTLAGANEQFF. Complete variable domain (other parts from reference TRBV19 and TRBJ2-1): DGGITQSPKYLFRKEGQNVTLSCEQNLNHDAMYWYRQDPGQGLRLIYYSQIVNDFQKGDIAEGYSVSREKKESFPLTVTSAQKNPTAFYLCASTLAGANEQFFGPGTRLTVL.

The chain uses TRBV12-3 or TRBV12-4 and TRBJ1-6; TRBD1 matches 8 bases. There are 15 residues in the CDR3. J was trimmed by 5 bases and V by 6 bases; bases with no gene match: 6. CDR3 loop: CASRETGANNSPLHF. As DNA, the CDR3 is TGTGCCAGCAGAGAGACAGGGGCTAATAATTCACCCCTCCACTTT.

Many counts were recorded for this clonotype. The rearrangement links TRBV7-9 to TRBJ2-7; D is ambiguous. This CDR3 region has 12 residues. Germline CDR1 SEHNR, CDR2 FQNEAQ (reference sequence). V was clipped by 6 bases and J by 1 base, with 7 bases between them. The CDR3 loop is CASRAASYEQYF. CDR3 DNA sequence: TGTGCCAGCAGGGCGGCTTCCTACGAGCAGTACTTC.

This chain joins TRBV5-1 and TRBJ2-7; 7 bases line up with TRBD1. CDR3 length: 14 amino acids. The junction had 8 bases not matched to a gene; V was cut back by 4 bases and J by 4 bases. Germline V gene lookup returns CDR1 SGHRS and CDR2 YFSETQ. The CDR3 DNA reads TGCGCCAGCAGCACCGGGACAGACATATACGAGCAGTACTTC. Protein sequence: CASSTGTDIYEQYF. Using reference TRBV5-1 and TRBJ2-7 for the parts outside the CDR3, the full variable domain is KAGVTQTPRYLIKTRGQQVTLSCSPISGHRSVSWYQQTPGQGLQFLFEYFSETQRNKGNFPGRFSGRQFSNSRSEMNVSTLELGDSALYLCASSTGTDIYEQYFGPGTRLTVT.

In its sample, this clonotype was seen once. This chain links TRBV20-1 with TRBJ2-4; no clear D gene. The J call is uncertain, as TRBJ2-5 better fits the DNA end. The CDR3 loop spans 14 amino acids. CDR1 is DFQATT, CDR2 SNEGSKA, per germline (reference sequence). The DNA for the CDR3 is TGCAGTGCTAGAGATCCCCAGCTCCGAGAGACCCAGTACTTC. It codes for CSARDPQLRETQYF.

V is TRBV19 and J is TRBJ2-6; D is uncertain. Germline loops: CDR1 LNHDA, CDR2 SQIVND (reference sequence). This CDR3 region has 14 residues. V dropped 4 bases and J dropped 2 bases, with 6 bases sitting between them. The CDR3 DNA reads as TGTGCCAGTAGTACCGACGCTGGGGCCAACGTCCTGACTTTC. Translation gives CASSTDAGANVLTF.

Of note for this clonotype: A much larger clone is a single base away; this may be a read error. The chain has TRBV2 and TRBJ2-4; the D gene is possibly TRBD1 (5 bases). The CDR3 totals 15 residues. The germline V gene encodes CDR1 SNHLY and CDR2 FYNNEI. CDR3 DNA sequence: TGTGCCAGCAGTCCTAGACAGCTCTTACGAACCGAGCAGCACTTC. It yields the protein CASSPRQLLRTEQHF.

This rearrangement joins TRBV29-1 to TRBJ1-1; D might be TRBD1 (6 bases). The CDR3 is 13 residues long. V gave up 7 bases and J gave up 1 base, with 13 bases separating them. The germline CDR1 and CDR2 sequences are SQVTM and ANQGSEA. The CDR3 nucleotides are TGCAGCGCCGGACAGCACACGAACACTGAAGCTTTCTTT. Translating gives CSAGQHTNTEAFF.

This clonotype was detected a few times. The V and J genes are TRBV15 and TRBJ1-2, with TRBD1 identical over 8 bases. Germline assignment: CDR1 LNHNV and CDR2 YYDKDF (reference sequence). The CDR3 spans 13 residues. J lost 6 bases, V lost 1 base, and 1 base had no gene match. The CDR3 coding sequence is TGTGCCACCAGCAGAGGGACAGGGAATGGCTACACCTTC. This codes for CATSRGTGNGYTF.

This clonotype was observed many times. The chain is built from TRBV29-1 and TRBJ2-1; a possible D gene is TRBD2 (7 bases). V was pared by 6 bases and J by 2 bases, with 8 bases between. CDR1 is SQVTM and CDR2 is ANQGSEA in the germline V gene. CDR3 length: 12 amino acids. The CDR3 coding sequence is TGCAGCGTAGGGGGGGCCTACAATGAGCAGTTCTTC. Its translation is CSVGGAYNEQFF.

The chain couples TRBV12-3 or TRBV12-4 to TRBJ2-3, with no clear D. Trimming stripped 6 bases from V and 6 bases from J, with 16 bases between. This CDR3 region has 14 residues. The CDR3 region is CASRDPPPGDTQYF. The CDR3 DNA sequence: TGTGCCAGCAGGGACCCCCCTCCTGGGGATACGCAGTATTTT.

The gene calls are TRBV7-9 and TRBJ1-2; perhaps TRBD1 as D (6 bases). The ends were cut back, 0 bases at V and 4 bases at J, with 9 bases in the middle. CDR3 length: 14 amino acids. From germline, CDR1 is SEHNR and CDR2 FQNEAQ (reference sequence). The CDR3 region has the DNA TGTGCCAGCAGCTTAGCCGGACAGCCCTATGGCTACACCTTC. The encoded protein is CASSLAGQPYGYTF.

This clonotype was counted between two and nine times. The V and J genes are TRBV10-3 and TRBJ1-1; TRBD1 is a possible D gene (5 bases). V shed 5 bases and J shed 3 bases, with 10 bases lying between them. The germline CDR1 and CDR2 sequences are ENHRY and SYGVKD. The CDR3 spans 13 residues. Here the CDR3 reads CAISSDRDTEAFF. In DNA, the CDR3 is TGTGCCATCAGTTCTGACAGAGACACTGAAGCTTTCTTT.

This clonotype has a handful of counts. A much more abundant neighbour one base away suggests this may be a read error. The chain carries TRBV20-1 and TRBJ2-1, with D possibly called TRBD1 or TRBD2 (5 bases each). Germline V gives CDR1 DFQATT, CDR2 SNEGSKA (reference sequence). Trimming shortened V by 0 bases and J by 6 bases, and 15 bases separated the two germline ends. CDR3 length equals 15 residues. CDR3 region: CSARDSGAPSNEQFF. CDR3 sequence (DNA): TGCAGTGCTAGAGATTCCGGGGCCCCTAGCAATGAGCAGTTCTTC.